This TCR beta chain emerged from a study of T cell repertoires in cytomegalovirus infection. Study in general: Shared public TCR beta signatures pointed to both CMV infection and a matching HLA type.

Study-level points and caveats: Clonotype analysis showed dominance of the ex vivo response by HLA-C-restricted CMV-specific TCR beta clonotypes.

Worth noting for this clonotype: The antigen is not known.

V was trimmed by 3 bases and J by 5 bases, leaving 8 bases between them. The CDR3 runs 13 residues. TCRdb re-derived calls from the reads in MiXCR, one entry per CDR3 protein. The sample lists approximately 770,000 distinct CDR3 sequences, roughly 28% occurring once. This clonotype was obtained from a human donor in good health (CMV status not recorded). Some clones in this sample may be carry-over from other donors' samples. Source: cultured CD8+ T cells from PBMCs, taken from culture after CMV antigen stimulation. This chain joins TRBV12-3 or TRBV12-4 and TRBJ2-1; no reliable D call. DNA of the CDR3: TGTGCCAGCAGTTTCTCCCCGCACAATGAGCAGTTCTTC. Protein: CASSFSPHNEQFF.